These 21 T cell receptor beta chains were sequenced from one sample in a study of blood T cell repertoires in COVID-19 (TCRdb year 2020). Receptor amplification or capture employed the immunoSEQ multiplex PCR assay. This immuneACCESS table, as held by TCRdb, lists in-frame sequences with V and J called but not all clones. Of the missing ones, under half trace to an unresolved V gene in checked studies; the others have no known cause. Present in this sample are roughly 90,000 clones, 75% to 90% of which were seen just once. The top ten clones comprise 1.5% of the sample. Sample: peripheral blood. The source of these receptors is a human donor with active COVID-19. The donor label of this sample is uncertain.

CDR3 nucleotide sequence: TGCGCCAGCAGCCAAGTTCGTCGGGGGAACACTGAAGCTTTCTTT. It codes for CASSQVRRGNTEAFF. This sequence joins TRBV4-3 and TRBJ1-1; no clear D gene. V lost 1 base and J 1 base, leaving 10 bases between the germline ends. CDR1 and CDR2 (germline): LGHNA, YSLEER. This CDR3 is built from 15 residues.

The chain combines TRBV5-1 with TRBJ1-1; TRBD1 matches 11 bases. The CDR3 consists of 14 residues. Germline V lookup: CDR1 SGHRS, CDR2 YFSETQ. Trimming at V came to 3 bases and at J to 4 bases, leaving 2 bases not matched to a gene. The chain's CDR3 is CASSSGTGGTEAFF. CDR3 nucleotides: TGCGCCAGCAGCTCTGGGACAGGGGGCACTGAAGCTTTCTTT.

The CDR3 reads CASSWWDRDREQYF. DNA of the CDR3: TGCGCCAGTTCATGGTGGGACAGGGACCGCGAGCAGTACTTC. The chain joins TRBV23-1 to TRBJ2-7, with 9 bases matching TRBD1. TRBV23-1 is marked as an open reading frame, function uncertain. V was pared by 9 bases and J by 6 bases, with 12 bases of the junction left unmatched. The CDR3 covers 14 residues.

The chain carries TRBV30 and TRBJ2-5; TRBD1 aligns across 10 bases. The CDR3 sequence is 15 residues long. Germline V gene lookup returns CDR1 GTSNPN and CDR2 SVGIG (reference sequence). V gave up 5 bases and J gave up 4 bases; unmatched junction bases: 10. The CDR3 sequence is CAWGAGTGVRETQYF. In DNA, the CDR3 is TGTGCCTGGGGGGCCGGGACAGGGGTCCGAGAGACCCAGTACTTC.

DNA for the CDR3: TGTGCCAGCAGCTTCACGAACAGGGGGGTAAATGGCTACACCTTC. This translates into CASSFTNRGVNGYTF. The V and J genes are TRBV11-2 and TRBJ1-2; 8 bases line up with TRBD1. V lost 3 bases to trimming and J lost 6 bases; unmatched junction nucleotides: 9. Germline V lookup: CDR1 SGHAT, CDR2 FQNNGV. The CDR3 is 15 residues long.

The gene calls are TRBV7-9 and TRBJ2-3; possible D gene TRBD2, 5 bases. CDR1 and CDR2 (germline): SEHNR, FQNEAQ (reference sequence). Trimming left V 4 bases short and J 5 bases short, with 13 bases between. The CDR3 sequence is 14 residues long. Written as DNA, the CDR3 is TGTGCCAGCAGCTCCAGACGCGGGCTAGATACGCAGTATTTT. It specifies CASSSRRGLDTQYF.

The chain recombines TRBV19 with TRBJ1-6, with no clear D. The CDR3 length is 14 residues. Trimming removed 3 bases from V and 10 bases from J, with 13 bases in between. Germline V lookup: CDR1 LNHDA, CDR2 SQIVND (reference sequence). The CDR3 region is CASSISGIRSPLHF. In nucleotides, the CDR3 is TGTGCCAGTAGTATTTCCGGGATCCGATCACCCCTCCACTTT.

The rearrangement uses TRBV7-8 and TRBJ2-2, with 12 bases that match TRBD1. V lost 6 bases, J lost 7 bases, and 12 bases stayed unmatched. There are 17 residues in the CDR3. Germline CDR1 reads SGHVS; CDR2 reads FQNEAQ. The CDR3 DNA sequence: TGTGCCAGCAGGGAGCAAGGGACAGGGGGCTGGGGCGGGGAGCTGTTTTTT. This sequence encodes CASREQGTGGWGGELFF.

This chain connects TRBV3-1 (or the pseudogene TRBV3-2) to TRBJ1-2; D ambiguous. Germline values: CDR1 LGHDT, CDR2 YNNKEL (reference sequence). The V end was cut by 1 base, the J end by 7 bases, with 10 bases between. This CDR3 spans 13 amino acids. In DNA, the CDR3 is TGTGCCAGCAGCCAAGGCGGGTATGGTGGCTACACCTTC. The encoded protein is CASSQGGYGGYTF.

V and J are TRBV6-2 or TRBV6-3 and TRBJ2-7; weak D call: TRBD1 (6 bases). Germline V lookup: CDR1 MNHEY, CDR2 SVGEGT. V lost 4 bases and J 2 bases, leaving 15 bases between the germline ends. This CDR3 region has 15 residues. CDR3 bases: TGTGCCAGCAGTTCTCAGGGTGCAGGGGCCTACGAGCAGTACTTC. Translating gives CASSSQGAGAYEQYF.

This chain uses TRBV18 with TRBJ2-1; D gene ambiguous. CDR1 is KGHSH, CDR2 LQKENI, per germline. The CDR3 length is 14 residues. V was pared by 0 bases and J by 4 bases, with 7 bases between. CDR3 protein: CASSPPPMYNEQFF. DNA for the CDR3: TGTGCCAGCTCACCACCGCCTATGTACAATGAGCAGTTCTTC.

Note on this clone: Additional DNA sequences in this sample encode the identical CDR3. The chain employs TRBV9 and TRBJ2-7, with D perhaps TRBD2 (7 bases). The germline V and J ends were trimmed by 4 bases and 6 bases, with 26 bases remaining between them. This CDR3 has 17 residues. CDR1 SGDLS and CDR2 YYNGEE come from the germline V gene. DNA of the CDR3: TGTGCCAGCAGCTCTGGTCGGGGCGGGGGCCCTTACAGCGAGCAGTACTTC. Its protein product is CASSSGRGGGPYSEQYF.

The chain couples TRBV2 to TRBJ1-5, with TRBD1 as a possible D gene (5 bases). This CDR3 is built from 15 residues. Germline values: CDR1 SNHLY, CDR2 FYNNEI. V gave up 5 bases and J gave up 0 bases, with 11 bases separating them. The CDR3 DNA follows: TGTGCCAGCAGTCAGGGCAGGGCTAGCAATCAGCCCCAGCATTTT. Protein sequence: CASSQGRASNQPQHF.

V gene TRBV18 combines with J gene TRBJ2-2; 11 bases are a match to TRBD1. Germline V gene data show CDR1 as KGHSH and CDR2 as LQKENI. The CDR3 extends over 16 amino acids. V trimming: 4 bases; J trimming: 4 bases; junction bases outside the gene matches: 5. The CDR3 here is CASSRQGQGATGELFF. The CDR3 nucleotides read TGTGCCAGCTCACGCCAAGGACAGGGGGCCACCGGGGAGCTGTTTTTT.

V usage is TRBV29-1 and J usage is TRBJ2-7; weak D call: TRBD2 (5 bases). Between the trimmed V and J ends, which lost 4 bases and 6 bases, there was a span of 13 bases. This CDR3 spans 12 amino acids. Per the germline V gene, CDR1 is SQVTM and CDR2 is ANQGSEA. The CDR3 DNA reads TGCAGCGTTGTTGGCCTTCGGGGCGAGCAGTACTTC. Translating it yields CSVVGLRGEQYF.

This chain joins TRBV24-1 and TRBJ2-5; TRBD1 agrees at 8 bases. The CDR3 sequence is 14 residues long. With V trimmed by 1 base and J by 4 bases, 1 base remained unmatched. Germline loops: CDR1 KGHDR, CDR2 SFDVKD. For the CDR3, the DNA is TGTGCCACCAGTGATTTAGGACAGGGAGAGACCCAGTACTTC. Translation gives CATSDLGQGETQYF.

The DNA of the CDR3 is TGTGCCAGCAGCAAAGATAGGGACAGTGGCAATCAGCCCCAGCATTTT. It is translated as CASSKDRDSGNQPQHF. The chain uses TRBV21-1 and TRBJ1-5; TRBD1 is taken as the D call from the table, unchecked against the DNA. TRBV21-1 corresponds to a pseudogene. The CDR3 is made up of 16 amino acids.

The V call is TRBV28, the J call TRBJ2-7, with TRBD1 as a possible D gene (6 bases). Trimming shortened V by 3 bases and J by 2 bases, and 11 bases separated the two germline ends. Germline-derived CDR1 and CDR2 are MDHEN and SYDVKM. The length of the CDR3 is 14 residues. The DNA for the CDR3 is TGTGCCAGCAGTTTTACAGGGATCACCTACGAGCAGTACTTC. The encoded protein is CASSFTGITYEQYF.

The rearrangement uses TRBV6-1 and TRBJ1-3; TRBD1 aligns across 12 bases. The CDR3 totals 15 residues. The germline CDR1 and CDR2 sequences are MNHNS and SASEGT. V lost 1 base, J lost 8 bases, and 3 bases stayed unmatched. Written as DNA, the CDR3 is TGTGCCAGCAGTGAAGGGGACAGGGGGCGAGACACCATATATTTT. Amino acids: CASSEGDRGRDTIYF.

DNA for the CDR3: TGTGCCAGCAGCATACGGACAGGTCCTAACTTTGCCTACGAGCAGTACTTC. Protein sequence: CASSIRTGPNFAYEQYF. The chain joins TRBV13 to TRBJ2-7, with 7 nucleotides matching TRBD1. The V and J ends lost 5 bases and 2 bases, in that order; junction bases with no gene match: 15. The CDR3 spans 17 residues. Germline values: CDR1 PRHDT, CDR2 FYEKMQ (reference sequence). Variable domain in full (rest from reference TRBV13 and TRBJ2-7): AAGVIQSPRHLIKEKRETATLKCYPIPRHDTVYWYQQGPGQDPQFLISFYEKMQSDKGSIPDRFSAQQFSDYHSELNMSSLELGDSALYFCASSIRTGPNFAYEQYFGPGTRLTVT.

The rearrangement joins TRBV5-5 to TRBJ2-7; D may be TRBD2 (5 bases). V gave up 1 base and J gave up 6 bases, with 11 bases separating them. The CDR3 runs to 13 residues. Germline CDR1 is SGHKS and CDR2 is YYEKEE (reference sequence). CDR3 loop: CASSLPGAGEQYF. Here the CDR3 DNA reads TGTGCCAGCAGCTTGCCAGGCGCGGGCGAGCAGTACTTC.